The clone carrying this T cell receptor (beta chain) was picked up a small number of times. The antigen is not known. The record originates from a study of T cell repertoires in cytomegalovirus infection. The V and J ends lost 2 bases and 3 bases, in that order; junction bases with no gene match: 3. The CDR3 length is 15 residues. Germline-derived CDR1 and CDR2 are SEHNR and FQNEAQ (reference sequence). TCRdb itself ran the reads through MiXCR, one entry per CDR3 protein. This table has some 350,000 distinct CDR3 sequences, 25% to 35% appearing once. The receptor's source is a human donor in good health (CMV status not recorded). Some clones in this sample may be carry-over from other donors' samples. The chain uses TRBV7-9 and TRBJ2-1; 8 nucleotides match TRBD1. The sequenced sample was cultured PBMCs, obtained from culture after CMV antigen stimulation. The CDR3 nucleotides are TGTGCCAGCAGCTTACGCAGGGGGCTCTACAATGAGCAGTTCTTC. Protein product: CASSLRRGLYNEQFF.